This TCR beta chain was recovered during a study of CD8 T cells in Susac syndrome (dated by TCRdb to about 2019). About the study as a whole: Among the sequenced Susac syndrome patients, more than five had clinically active disease and roughly eight were in clinical remission. At blood withdrawal, Susac syndrome patients were therapy-naive, treated with corticosteroids (with IVIg additionally given to some), or treated with IVIg alone. Whether CD8+ T cell activation and differentiation in Susac syndrome was antigen driven was tested using repertoire sequencing. Results the study describes overall, beyond this receptor: In patients with Susac syndrome, the CD4+ T cell repertoire showed no detectable clonal expansion. The number of individuals in the TCR sequencing and HLA analysis was recognized as being relatively small.

High-throughput TCR beta sequencing profiled peripheral blood CD8+ and CD4+ T cells from healthy donors, Susac syndrome patients and multiple sclerosis patients. The Susac syndrome patients fulfilled recently defined diagnostic criteria for definite or probable disease. Bulk CD8+ and CD4+ T cells were purified by magnetic negative isolation, while CD8+ TEMRA cells were enriched using FACS. Blood was collected in EDTA tubes and processed within 24 hours, with PBMCs isolated through density gradient centrifugation. PBMCs intended for TCR sequencing were frozen in liquid nitrogen and were later thawed in a 37 degrees C water bath. A purity of at least 90% was achieved for sorted or isolated CD4+, CD8+ and CD8+ TEMRA cells. Worth noting for this clonotype: What this receptor recognizes is not known. No base quality values were provided; no much bigger clone lies one nucleotide off.

Counted from cysteine to phenylalanine, this CDR3 has 14 amino acids. The retained sequence is limited to the CDR3, 42 bases, with the frame set at the first base. The trim is 6 bases for V and 6 bases for J, with a gap of 21 bases between the germline ends. The germline V gene (reference sequence) sets CDR1 to DFQATT and CDR2 to SNEGSKA. RNA was extracted with the RNeasy kit and roughly 0.5 to 1 ug was reverse transcribed using random hexamers. The immunoSEQ multiplex PCR assay, which covers 54 Vbeta and 13 Jbeta segments, was used to amplify TCR beta CDR3 regions. Bias from PCR amplification was corrected by using a synthetic template baseline for primer optimization and for computational correction. The authors' pipeline ran thus. Reads were annotated to V, D and J genes per IMGT and analyzed with immunoSEQ Analyzer, keeping only productive sequences. To calculate clonality, Shannon entropy was normalized by log2 of the number of productive unique sequences and then subtracted from one. For each patient and control, public and private clones were evaluated within the 100 most prevalent clones. Clones were defined as Susac-specific when absent from the healthy and MS cohorts, from approximately 1,100 published viral clones and from other ImmuneACCESS disease sequences. The public reads were run again by TCRdb, first through fastp at Q25 and then through MiXCR, and only productive beta chains were kept. Records with the same CDR3 protein are collapsed into one entry carrying the most frequent genes and DNA. It is TCRdb's table, rather than the study itself, that gives the V and J calls and clone size. Across this sample there are about 140,000 distinct CDR3 sequences, with roughly 94% seen only once. About 0.14% of the sample comes from the top ten.

The sequence was collected from a human donor with Susac syndrome. The V and J segments used are TRBV20-1 and TRBJ2-7; perhaps TRBD2 is the D gene, with 5 bases matching. The material sequenced was CD4+ T cells from PBMCs. The DNA reads as follows: TGCAGTGCCTCCGGAGGAGCCCCTCGGTCCGAGCAGTACTTC. It translates as CSASGGAPRSEQYF.